Below are 11 T cell receptor beta chains sequenced from a single sample in a study of T cell responses to AZD1222 COVID-19 vaccine. Generated by immunoSEQ multiplex PCR, the TCRdb table keeps only in-frame clones and is missing some. Here the sample spans 180,000 or so clones, roughly 91% being singletons. Specimen: peripheral blood, collected on day 0 of AZD1222 vaccination. Receptors originate from an adult in good health.

V usage is TRBV9 and J usage is TRBJ1-2; 7 bases match TRBD1. The V and J ends lost 1 base and 4 bases, in that order; junction bases with no gene match: 7. Germline CDR1 reads SGDLS; CDR2 reads YYNGEE. The CDR3 is 15 residues long. CDR3 amino acids: CASSVTETGPYGYTF. The CDR3 DNA is TGTGCCAGCAGCGTAACCGAGACAGGGCCCTATGGCTACACCTTC.

The chain carries TRBV29-1 and TRBJ2-1; D gene ambiguous. The CDR3 is made up of 14 amino acids. Per the germline V gene, CDR1 is SQVTM and CDR2 is ANQGSEA. Trimming removed 2 bases from V and 2 bases from J, with 10 bases in between. The CDR3 DNA follows: TGCAGCGTTGAATTCCCTCTCACCTACAATGAGCAGTTCTTC. Its protein product is CSVEFPLTYNEQFF.

This clone was detected a few times. The CDR3 reads CASSLMRGSYGYTF. DNA of the CDR3: TGCGCCAGCAGCTTGATGAGGGGGTCCTATGGCTACACCTTC. The rearrangement joins TRBV5-1 to TRBJ1-2; maybe TRBD1 (6 bases). This CDR3 contains 14 residues. Germline CDR1 SGHRS, CDR2 YFSETQ. Trimming took off 1 base at V and 4 bases at J, with 11 bases between the two ends.

The chain is built from TRBV18 and TRBJ2-1; possible D gene TRBD2, 6 bases. CDR1 KGHSH and CDR2 LQKENI come from the germline V gene. The CDR3 consists of 14 residues. The ends were cut back, 6 bases at V and 4 bases at J, with 13 bases in the middle. The CDR3 DNA sequence: TGTGCCAGCTCCCCGGGAGAGGAATACAATGAGCAGTTCTTC. This translates into CASSPGEEYNEQFF. Full variable domain (remainder filled in from reference TRBV18 and TRBJ2-1): NAGVMQNPRHLVRRRGQEARLRCSPMKGHSHVYWYRQLPEEGLKFMVYLQKENIIDESGMPKERFSAEFPKEGPSILRIQQVVRGDSAAYFCASSPGEEYNEQFFGPGTRLTVL.

In its sample, this clone was seen a few times. This sample also contains other DNA sequences that code for the same CDR3. The V and J genes are TRBV4-3 and TRBJ2-5; D remains ambiguous. Trimming removed 1 base from V and 4 bases from J, with 7 bases in between. The CDR3 length is 13 residues. From germline, CDR1 is LGHNA and CDR2 YSLEER. CDR3 amino acids: CASSQGLTETQYF. The CDR3, as DNA: TGCGCCAGCAGCCAAGGTCTCACAGAGACCCAGTACTTC.

This clone came up a few times. J is TRBJ1-5 and V is TRBV6-5, with D tentatively TRBD1 (6 bases). Germline loops: CDR1 MNHEY, CDR2 SVGAGI. The CDR3 loop spans 13 amino acids. Trimming took off 8 bases at V and 10 bases at J, with 18 bases between the two ends. The CDR3 here is CASGQQGGRPQHF. The CDR3 DNA follows: TGTGCCAGCGGCCAACAAGGGGGGCGACCCCAGCATTTT.

The genes are TRBV6-4 and TRBJ1-1; D uncertain. This CDR3 is built from 16 residues. The ends were cut back, 8 bases at V and 1 base at J, with 20 bases in the middle. The germline CDR1 and CDR2 sequences are MRHNA and SNTAGT. The CDR3 nucleotides are TGTGCCAGCCGAGGCCATATGGGGATGGGGAACACTGAAGCTTTCTTT. It codes for CASRGHMGMGNTEAFF.

The chain joins TRBV2 to TRBJ2-1; D is unresolved. Germline V gene data show CDR1 as SNHLY and CDR2 as FYNNEI. V shed 7 bases and J shed 9 bases, with 10 bases lying between them. This CDR3 comprises 11 residues. CDR3 in DNA: TGTGCCAGCACCTCAGATAGTGAGCAGTTCTTC. As protein: CASTSDSEQFF.

The rearrangement uses TRBV28 and TRBJ2-7; D remains ambiguous. The CDR3 extends over 12 amino acids. The germline V gene has CDR1 MDHEN and CDR2 SYDVKM. V lost 4 bases to trimming and J lost 6 bases, with 10 bases between them. The CDR3 DNA sequence: TGTGCCAGCAGTTCCTCCACACGCGAGCAGTACTTC. Translating it yields CASSSSTREQYF.

The V and J genes are TRBV19 and TRBJ2-7, with a possible D match to TRBD2 (7 bases). CDR3 size: 16 residues. Trimming shortened V by 9 bases and J by 4 bases, and 25 bases separated the two germline ends. Germline CDR1 reads LNHDA; CDR2 reads SQIVND (reference sequence). CDR3 region: CASSTSGGGRWYEQYF. The DNA for the CDR3 is TGTGCCAGCTCAACCTCTGGGGGGGGGCGTTGGTACGAGCAGTACTTC.

The chain is built from TRBV28 and TRBJ1-1; no reliable D call. Germline CDR1 reads MDHEN; CDR2 reads SYDVKM. Trimming cost V 8 bases and J 8 bases, with 21 bases left between them. The CDR3 runs 14 residues. The CDR3 reads CASGITERALEAFF. For the CDR3, the DNA is TGTGCCAGCGGCATAACAGAAAGGGCTTTGGAAGCTTTCTTT.